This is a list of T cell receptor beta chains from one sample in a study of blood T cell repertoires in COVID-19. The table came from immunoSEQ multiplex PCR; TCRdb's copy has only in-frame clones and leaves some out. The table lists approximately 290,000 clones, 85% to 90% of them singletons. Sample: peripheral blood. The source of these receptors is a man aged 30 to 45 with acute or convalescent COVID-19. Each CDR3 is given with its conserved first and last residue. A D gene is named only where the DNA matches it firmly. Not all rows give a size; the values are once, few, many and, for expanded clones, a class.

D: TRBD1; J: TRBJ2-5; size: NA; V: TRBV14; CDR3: CASSLTGIETQYF; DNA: TGTGCCAGCAGCCTGACAGGGATAGAGACCCAGTACTTC
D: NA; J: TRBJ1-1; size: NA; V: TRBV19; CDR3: CASSGTTIEAFF; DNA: TGTGCCAGTTCCGGGACAACCATTGAAGCTTTCTTT
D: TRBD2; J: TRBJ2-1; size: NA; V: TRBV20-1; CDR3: CSASLSGRGINEQFF; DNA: TGCAGTGCTAGTCTTAGCGGGAGGGGTATCAATGAGCAGTTCTTC
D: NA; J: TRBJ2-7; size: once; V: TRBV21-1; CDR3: CATSGLFTGGVQFYDSYEQYF; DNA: TGTGCCACCTCGGGCCTCTTTACAGGGGGCGTCCAATTTTACGACTCCTACGAGCAGTACTTC
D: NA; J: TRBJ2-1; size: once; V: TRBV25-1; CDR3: CASRRSNEQFF; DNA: TGTGCCAGCAGGAGGAGCAATGAGCAGTTCTTC
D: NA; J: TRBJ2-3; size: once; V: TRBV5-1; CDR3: CASSPIENTQYF; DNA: TGCGCCAGCAGCCCAATCGAGAATACGCAGTATTTT
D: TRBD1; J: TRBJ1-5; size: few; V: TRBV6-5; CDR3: CASSYGRTGGNQPQHF; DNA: TGTGCCAGCAGTTACGGCCGAACAGGGGGCAATCAGCCCCAGCATTTT
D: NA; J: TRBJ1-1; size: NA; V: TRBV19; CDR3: CASSIEAARRAEAFF; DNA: TGTGCCAGTAGTATAGAAGCGGCCCGCCGCGCTGAAGCTTTCTTT
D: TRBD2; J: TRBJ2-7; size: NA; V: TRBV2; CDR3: CASSDVAGVGEQYF; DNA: TGTGCCAGCAGTGATGTAGCGGGAGTAGGCGAGCAGTACTTC
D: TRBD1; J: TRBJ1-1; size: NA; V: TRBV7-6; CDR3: CASSFRQGAPNTEAFF; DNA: TGTGCCAGCAGCTTTCGACAGGGGGCCCCGAACACTGAAGCTTTCTTT
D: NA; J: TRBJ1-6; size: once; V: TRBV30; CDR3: CAWSITGRVDSPLHF; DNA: TGTGCCTGGAGTATAACAGGGAGAGTGGATTCACCCCTCCACTTT
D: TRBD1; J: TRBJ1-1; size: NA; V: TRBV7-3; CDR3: CASSPEGAGTEAFF; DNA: TGTGCCAGCAGCCCCGAGGGGGCGGGCACTGAAGCTTTCTTT
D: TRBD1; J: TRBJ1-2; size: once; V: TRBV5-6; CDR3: CASSPIDRVDYGYTF; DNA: TGTGCCAGCAGCCCTATAGACAGGGTTGATTATGGCTACACCTTC
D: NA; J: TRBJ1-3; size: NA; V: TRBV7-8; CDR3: CASSPSGLFGNTIYF; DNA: TGTGCCAGCAGCCCATCGGGACTCTTTGGAAACACCATATATTTT
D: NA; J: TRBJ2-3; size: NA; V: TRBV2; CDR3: CASNFLGQTDTQYF; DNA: TGTGCCAGCAACTTTTTGGGGCAAACAGATACGCAGTATTTT
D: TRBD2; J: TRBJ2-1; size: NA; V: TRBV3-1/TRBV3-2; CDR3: CASSQDPTRGGGEQFF; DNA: TGTGCCAGCAGCCAAGACCCGACTCGCGGGGGAGGCGAGCAGTTCTTC
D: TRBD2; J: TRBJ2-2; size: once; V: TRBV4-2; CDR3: CASSLPGLAGGTNTGELFF; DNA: TGTGCCAGCAGCCTCCCGGGACTAGCGGGGGGGACGAACACCGGGGAGCTGTTTTTT
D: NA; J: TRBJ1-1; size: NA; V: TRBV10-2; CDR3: CASSWGDTEAFF; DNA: TGCGCCAGCAGCTGGGGGGACACTGAAGCTTTCTTT
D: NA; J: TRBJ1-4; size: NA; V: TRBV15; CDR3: CATSRGNTGPNEKLFF; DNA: TGTGCCACCAGCAGAGGAAACACAGGGCCTAATGAAAAACTGTTTTTT
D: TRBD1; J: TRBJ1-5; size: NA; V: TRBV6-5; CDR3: CASSPTGYQPQHF; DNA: TGTGCCAGCAGCCCGACAGGGTATCAGCCCCAGCATTTT
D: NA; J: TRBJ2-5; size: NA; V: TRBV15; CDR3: CATSRALIQGGETQYF; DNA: TGTGCCACCAGCAGAGCCCTTATTCAGGGAGGAGAGACCCAGTACTTC
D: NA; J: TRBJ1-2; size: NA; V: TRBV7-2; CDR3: CASSPQGSVDYGYTF; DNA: TGTGCCAGCAGCCCCCAGGGTTCAGTAGACTATGGCTACACCTTC
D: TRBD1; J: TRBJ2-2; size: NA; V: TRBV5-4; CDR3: CASSPGTGAGELFF; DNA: TGTGCCAGCAGCCCAGGGACAGGGGCCGGGGAGCTGTTTTTT
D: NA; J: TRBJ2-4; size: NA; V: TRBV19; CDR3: CASSPLSLAKNIQYF; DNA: TGTGCCAGTAGTCCTCTCTCACTAGCCAAAAACATTCAGTACTTC
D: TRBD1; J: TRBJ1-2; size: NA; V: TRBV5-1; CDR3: CASSSSTGEGYTF; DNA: TGCGCCAGCAGCTCAAGTACAGGGGAAGGCTACACCTTC
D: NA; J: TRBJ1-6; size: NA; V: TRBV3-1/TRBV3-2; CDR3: CASSQGAARSPLHF; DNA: TGTGCCAGCAGCCAAGGTGCGGCTAGATCACCCCTCCACTTT
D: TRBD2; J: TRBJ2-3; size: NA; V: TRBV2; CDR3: CASINLAGADTSTDTQYF; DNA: TGTGCCAGCATTAATCTAGCGGGGGCCGACACTAGCACAGATACGCAGTATTTT
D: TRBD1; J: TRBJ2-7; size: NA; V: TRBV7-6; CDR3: CASSTGTAFYEQYF; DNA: TGTGCCAGCAGCACCGGGACAGCTTTCTACGAGCAGTACTTC
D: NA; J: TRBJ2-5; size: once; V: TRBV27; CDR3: CASILQETQYF; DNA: TGTGCCAGCATCCTACAAGAGACCCAGTACTTC
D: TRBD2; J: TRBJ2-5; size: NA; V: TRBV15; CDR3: CATSRGGTSGAETQYF; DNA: TGTGCCACCAGCAGAGGTGGGACTAGCGGGGCAGAGACCCAGTACTTC
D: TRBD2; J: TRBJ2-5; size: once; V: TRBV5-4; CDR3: CASSLGSSGAQETQYF; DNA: TGTGCCAGCAGCTTGGGGTCTAGCGGGGCTCAAGAGACCCAGTACTTC
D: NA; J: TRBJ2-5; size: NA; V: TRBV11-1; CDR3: CASSPRGKETQYF; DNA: TGTGCCAGCAGCCCCCGGGGGAAAGAGACCCAGTACTTC
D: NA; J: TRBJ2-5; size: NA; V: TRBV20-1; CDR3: CSASSGQIQETQYF; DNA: TGCAGTGCTAGTAGCGGACAGATCCAAGAGACCCAGTACTTC
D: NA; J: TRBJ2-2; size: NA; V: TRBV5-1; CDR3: CASSSTGELFF; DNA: TGCGCCAGCAGCTCGACCGGGGAGCTGTTTTTT
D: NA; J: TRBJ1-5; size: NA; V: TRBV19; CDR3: CASSIEGGTTNQPQHF; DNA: TGTGCCAGTAGTATAGAGGGGGGGACCACTAATCAGCCCCAGCATTTT
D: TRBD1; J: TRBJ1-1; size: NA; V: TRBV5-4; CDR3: CASSPDRGRKVNTEAFF; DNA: TGTGCCAGCAGCCCGGACAGGGGGCGAAAGGTGAACACTGAAGCTTTCTTT
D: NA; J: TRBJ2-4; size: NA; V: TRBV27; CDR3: CASSFLPLAKNIQYF; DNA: TGTGCCAGCAGTTTCCTCCCACTAGCCAAAAACATTCAGTACTTC
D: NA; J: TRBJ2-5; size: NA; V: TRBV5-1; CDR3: CASSLGTRTQETQYF; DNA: TGCGCCAGCAGCTTGGGTACTAGAACCCAAGAGACCCAGTACTTC
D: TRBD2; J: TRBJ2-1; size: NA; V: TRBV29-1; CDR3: CSAYRPWTRDNEQFF; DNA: TGCAGCGCCTACCGGCCCTGGACTAGGGACAATGAGCAGTTCTTC
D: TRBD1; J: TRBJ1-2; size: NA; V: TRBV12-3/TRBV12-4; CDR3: CASSGQAGGYTF; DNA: TGTGCCAGCAGTGGACAGGCGGGAGGCTACACCTTC